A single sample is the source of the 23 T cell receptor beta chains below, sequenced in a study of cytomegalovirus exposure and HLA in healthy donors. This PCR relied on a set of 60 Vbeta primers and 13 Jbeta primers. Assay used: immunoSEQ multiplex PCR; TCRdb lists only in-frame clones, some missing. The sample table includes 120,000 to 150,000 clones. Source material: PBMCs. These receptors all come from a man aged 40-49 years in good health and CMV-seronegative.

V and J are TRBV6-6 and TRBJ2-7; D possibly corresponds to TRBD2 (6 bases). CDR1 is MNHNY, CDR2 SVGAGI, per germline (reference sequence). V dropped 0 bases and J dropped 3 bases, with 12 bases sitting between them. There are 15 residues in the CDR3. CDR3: CASSYSGGAGYEQYF. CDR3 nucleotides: TGTGCCAGCAGTTACTCCGGGGGAGCCGGCTACGAGCAGTACTTC.

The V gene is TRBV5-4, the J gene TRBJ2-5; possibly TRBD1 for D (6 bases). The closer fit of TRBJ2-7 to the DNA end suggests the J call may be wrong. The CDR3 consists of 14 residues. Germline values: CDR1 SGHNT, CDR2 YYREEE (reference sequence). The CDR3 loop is CASSVDRFTYEQYF. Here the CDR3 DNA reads TGTGCCAGCAGCGTGGACAGATTCACCTACGAGCAGTACTTC.

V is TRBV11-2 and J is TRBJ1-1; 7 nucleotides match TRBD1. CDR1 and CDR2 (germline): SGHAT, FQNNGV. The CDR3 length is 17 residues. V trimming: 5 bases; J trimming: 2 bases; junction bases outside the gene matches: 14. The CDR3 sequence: CASSPHSGWDRNTEAFF. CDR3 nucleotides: TGTGCCAGCAGCCCCCACTCGGGGTGGGACAGAAACACTGAAGCTTTCTTT.

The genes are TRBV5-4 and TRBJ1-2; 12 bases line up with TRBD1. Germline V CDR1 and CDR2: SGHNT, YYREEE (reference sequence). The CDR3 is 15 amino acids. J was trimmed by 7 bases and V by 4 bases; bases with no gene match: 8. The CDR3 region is CASSAPGTGGFGYTF. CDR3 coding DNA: TGTGCCAGCAGCGCTCCCGGGACAGGGGGCTTTGGCTACACCTTC.

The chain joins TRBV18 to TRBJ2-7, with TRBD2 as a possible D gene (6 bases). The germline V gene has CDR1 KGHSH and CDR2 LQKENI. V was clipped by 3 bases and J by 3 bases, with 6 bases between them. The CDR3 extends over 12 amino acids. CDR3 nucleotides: TGTGCCAGCTCACCGGGACTCTACGAGCAGTACTTC. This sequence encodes CASSPGLYEQYF.

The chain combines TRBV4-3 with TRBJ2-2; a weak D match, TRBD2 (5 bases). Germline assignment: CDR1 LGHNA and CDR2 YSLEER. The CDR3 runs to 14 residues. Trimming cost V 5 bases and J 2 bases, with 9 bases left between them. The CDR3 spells CASSRTSNTGELFF. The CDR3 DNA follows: TGCGCCAGCAGCAGGACTTCAAACACCGGGGAGCTGTTTTTT.

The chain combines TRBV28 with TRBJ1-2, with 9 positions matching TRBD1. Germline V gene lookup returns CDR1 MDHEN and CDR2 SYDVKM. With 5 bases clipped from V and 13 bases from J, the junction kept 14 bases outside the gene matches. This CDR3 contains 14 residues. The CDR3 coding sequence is TGTGCCAGCAGTCCTCAACCGGGACAGGGCATGAGCACCTTC. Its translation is CASSPQPGQGMSTF.

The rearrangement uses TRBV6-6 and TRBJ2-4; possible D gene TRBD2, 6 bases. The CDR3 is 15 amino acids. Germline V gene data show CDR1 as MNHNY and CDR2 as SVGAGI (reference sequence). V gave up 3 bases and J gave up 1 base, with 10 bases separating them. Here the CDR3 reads CASSYDRGAKNIQYF. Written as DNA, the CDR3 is TGTGCCAGCAGTTATGACCGGGGGGCCAAAAACATTCAGTACTTC.

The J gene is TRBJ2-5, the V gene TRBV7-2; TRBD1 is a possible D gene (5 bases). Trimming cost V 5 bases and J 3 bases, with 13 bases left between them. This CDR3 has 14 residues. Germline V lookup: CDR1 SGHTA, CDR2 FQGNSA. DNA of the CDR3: TGTGCCAGCAGCCCACCGAAAGGGGAAGAGACCCAGTACTTC. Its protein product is CASSPPKGEETQYF.

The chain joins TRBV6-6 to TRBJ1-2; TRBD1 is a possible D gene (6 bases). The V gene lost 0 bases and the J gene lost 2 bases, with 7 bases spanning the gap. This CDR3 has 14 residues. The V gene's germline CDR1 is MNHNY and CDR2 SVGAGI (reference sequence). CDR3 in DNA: TGTGCCAGCAGTTACTCGGACAGAAACTATGGCTACACCTTC. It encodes CASSYSDRNYGYTF.

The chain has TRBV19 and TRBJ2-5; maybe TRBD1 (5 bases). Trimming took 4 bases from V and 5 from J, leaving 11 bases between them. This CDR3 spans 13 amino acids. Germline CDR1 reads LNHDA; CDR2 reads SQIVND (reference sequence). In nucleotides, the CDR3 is TGTGCCAGTAGTAAAGGGGTGACGGAGACCCAGTACTTC. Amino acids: CASSKGVTETQYF. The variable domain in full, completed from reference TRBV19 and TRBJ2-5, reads DGGITQSPKYLFRKEGQNVTLSCEQNLNHDAMYWYRQDPGQGLRLIYYSQIVNDFQKGDIAEGYSVSREKKESFPLTVTSAQKNPTAFYLCASSKGVTETQYFGPGTRLLVL.

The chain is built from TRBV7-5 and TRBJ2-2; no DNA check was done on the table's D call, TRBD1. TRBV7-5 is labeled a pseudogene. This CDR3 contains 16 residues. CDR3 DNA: TGTGCCATAGAACAGGACGGCAGGGAGAACACCGGGGAGCTGTTTTTT. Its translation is CAIEQDGRENTGELFF.

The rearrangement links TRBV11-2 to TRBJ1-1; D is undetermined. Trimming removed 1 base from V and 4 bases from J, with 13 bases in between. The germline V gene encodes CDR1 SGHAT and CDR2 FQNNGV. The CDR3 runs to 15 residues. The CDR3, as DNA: TGTGCCAGCAGCTTAGGGGCCGCCCGTGGCACTGAAGCTTTCTTT. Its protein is CASSLGAARGTEAFF.

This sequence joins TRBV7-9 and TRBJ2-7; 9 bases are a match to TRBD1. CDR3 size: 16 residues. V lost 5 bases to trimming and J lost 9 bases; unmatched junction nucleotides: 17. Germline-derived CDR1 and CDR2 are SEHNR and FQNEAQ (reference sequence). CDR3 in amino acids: CASSPDTGGRILLQYF. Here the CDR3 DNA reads TGTGCCAGCAGCCCGGACACAGGGGGCCGAATTTTGTTGCAGTACTTC.

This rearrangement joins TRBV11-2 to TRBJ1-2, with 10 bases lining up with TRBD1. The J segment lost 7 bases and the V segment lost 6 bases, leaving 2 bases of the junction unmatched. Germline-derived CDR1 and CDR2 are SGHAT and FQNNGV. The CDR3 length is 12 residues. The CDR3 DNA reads TGTGCCAGCAGAGGACAGGGGGTTGGCTACACCTTC. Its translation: CASRGQGVGYTF.

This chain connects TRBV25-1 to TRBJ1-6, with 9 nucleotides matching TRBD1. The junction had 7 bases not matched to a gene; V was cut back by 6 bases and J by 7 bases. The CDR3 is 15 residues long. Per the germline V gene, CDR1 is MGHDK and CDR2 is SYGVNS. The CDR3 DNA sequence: TGTGCCAGCAGAGAGGACAGGGGAGGGAATTCACCCCTCCACTTT. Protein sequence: CASREDRGGNSPLHF.

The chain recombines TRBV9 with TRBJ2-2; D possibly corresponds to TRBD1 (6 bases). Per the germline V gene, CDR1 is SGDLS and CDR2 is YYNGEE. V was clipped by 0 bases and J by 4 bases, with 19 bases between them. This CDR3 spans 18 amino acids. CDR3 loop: CASSVEGGQALGTGELFF. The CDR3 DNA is TGTGCCAGCAGCGTAGAAGGGGGTCAGGCTCTCGGCACCGGGGAGCTGTTTTTT.

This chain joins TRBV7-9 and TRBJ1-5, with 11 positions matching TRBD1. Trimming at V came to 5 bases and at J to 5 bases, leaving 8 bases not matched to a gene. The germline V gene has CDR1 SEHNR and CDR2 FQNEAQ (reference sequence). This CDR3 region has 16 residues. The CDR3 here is CASSRGRTGGDQPQHF. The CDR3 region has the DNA TGTGCCAGCAGCCGAGGGAGGACAGGGGGCGATCAGCCCCAGCATTTT.

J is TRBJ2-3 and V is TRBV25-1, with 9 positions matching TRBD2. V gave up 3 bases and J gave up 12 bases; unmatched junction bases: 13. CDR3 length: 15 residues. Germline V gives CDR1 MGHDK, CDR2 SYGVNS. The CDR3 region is CASSDPLAGVFFQYF. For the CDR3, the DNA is TGTGCCAGCAGTGACCCATTAGCGGGGGTGTTTTTCCAGTATTTT.

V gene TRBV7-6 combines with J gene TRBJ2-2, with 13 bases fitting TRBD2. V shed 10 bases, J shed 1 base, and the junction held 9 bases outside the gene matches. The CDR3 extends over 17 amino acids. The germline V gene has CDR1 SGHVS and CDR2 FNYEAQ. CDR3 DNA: TGTGCCACCGCCGGGACTAGCGGGGCGGAGAACACCGGGGAGCTGTTTTTT. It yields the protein CATAGTSGAENTGELFF.

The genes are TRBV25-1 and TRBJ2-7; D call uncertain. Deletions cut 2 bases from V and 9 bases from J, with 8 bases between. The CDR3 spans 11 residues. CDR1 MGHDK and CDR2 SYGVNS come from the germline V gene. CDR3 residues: CASSEAALQYF. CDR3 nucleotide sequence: TGTGCCAGCAGTGAAGCGGCCTTGCAGTACTTC.

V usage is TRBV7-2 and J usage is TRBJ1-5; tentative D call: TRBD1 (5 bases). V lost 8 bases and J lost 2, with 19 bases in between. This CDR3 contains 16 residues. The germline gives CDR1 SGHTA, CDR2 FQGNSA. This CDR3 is CASAYRGGDGNQPQHF. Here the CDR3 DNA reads TGTGCCAGCGCCTACCGGGGAGGGGATGGCAATCAGCCCCAGCATTTT.

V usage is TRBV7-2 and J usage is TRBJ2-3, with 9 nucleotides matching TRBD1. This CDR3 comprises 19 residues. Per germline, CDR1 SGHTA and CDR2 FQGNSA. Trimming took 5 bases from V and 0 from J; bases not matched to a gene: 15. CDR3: CASSRSPGQGRRSTDTQYF. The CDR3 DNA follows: TGTGCCAGCAGCCGATCACCCGGACAGGGGCGCCGTAGCACAGATACGCAGTATTTT.